This T cell receptor beta chain came from a study of type 1 regulatory T cells. TCRdb analysed the reads with MiXCR anew, one entry per CDR3 protein. The profile shows approximately 90,000 distinct CDR3 sequences, roughly 28% of them singletons. In regard to this clonotype: A read error may produce the germline difference seen at one junction end.

The CDR3 has 14 amino acids. Germline CDR1 ENHRY, CDR2 SYGVKD. The sequenced sample consisted of CD4+ T cells, either the whole sample or a sorted fraction (not recorded which). This sequence originates from a human donor in good health. This sequence joins TRBV10-3 and TRBJ2-5, with a possible D match to TRBD1 (6 bases). CDR3 in amino acids: CATRGRGNEETRYF. The CDR3 DNA reads TGTGCCACCCGGGGCAGGGGTAACGAAGAGACCCGGTACTTC.